This TCR beta chain was documented in a study of T cell clonotyping in hematopoietic cell transplantation. Only in-frame clones appear in the TCRdb table, and some are missing; sequencing was by immunoSEQ multiplex PCR. The top ten clones hold 3.6% of a sample with about 6,800 clones, around 88% of them seen once. Time point meaning: recipient sample about 28 days before transplant, after cytoreduction. J lost 2 bases, V lost 4 bases, and 5 bases had no gene match. The germline gives CDR1 SQVTM, CDR2 ANQGSEA. The CDR3 totals 14 residues. The TCR comes from a man aged 25-40 years with acute myeloid leukemia. Some clones in this sample may be carry-over from other donors' samples. This rearrangement joins TRBV29-1 to TRBJ1-5; 7 bases align to TRBD1. Sequencing was performed on peripheral blood mononuclear cells, taken before stem cell transplant. The CDR3 region has the DNA TGCAGCGTTGCCCAGGGGGGAGGCAATCAGCCCCAGCATTTT. It translates to CSVAQGGGNQPQHF.